The clone carrying this T cell receptor beta chain was counted many times. No antigen is known for it. Per the germline V gene, CDR1 is MNHEY and CDR2 is SVGEGT. V gave up 2 bases and J gave up 2 bases; unmatched junction bases: 6. The CDR3 extends over 18 amino acids. Each sample provided at least 5 micrograms of extracted total RNA. The sample belongs to a study of blood T cells in healthy people across ages. Study-level findings and limits: In these data, TCR beta diversity tracked strongly with naive T cell percentage.

Combining a sample-barcoded 5' primer with a J-beta primer mix, a second PCR ran for about 7 to 11 cycles. Tagging of each cDNA molecule was performed by a template-switch adaptor with 12 random nucleotides. Via MiXCR, TCRdb re-called the 5' RACE reads, giving one row per CDR3 protein. The sample includes over 600,000 distinct CDR3 sequences, roughly two fifths of them seen just once. Input material: blood. The TCR comes from a man older than 75 in good health. The chain combines TRBV6-2 or TRBV6-3 with TRBJ2-1; 13 nucleotides align to TRBD2. The CDR3 region is CASSYPLAGGRAYNEQFF. In DNA form, the CDR3 reads TGTGCCAGCAGTTACCCACTAGCGGGGGGGCGGGCCTACAATGAGCAGTTCTTC.